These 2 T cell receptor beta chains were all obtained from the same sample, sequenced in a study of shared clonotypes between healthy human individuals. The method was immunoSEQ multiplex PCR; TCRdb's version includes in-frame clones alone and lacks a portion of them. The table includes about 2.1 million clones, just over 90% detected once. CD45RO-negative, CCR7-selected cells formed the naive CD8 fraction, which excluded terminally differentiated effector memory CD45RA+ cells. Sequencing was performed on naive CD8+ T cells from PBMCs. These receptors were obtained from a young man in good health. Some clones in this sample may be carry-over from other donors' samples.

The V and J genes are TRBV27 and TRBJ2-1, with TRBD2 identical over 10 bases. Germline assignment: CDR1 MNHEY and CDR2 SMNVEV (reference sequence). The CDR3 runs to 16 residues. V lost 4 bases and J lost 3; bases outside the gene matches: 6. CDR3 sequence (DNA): TGTGCCAGCAGTTCCCTAGCGGGAGCGGTCTACAATGAGCAGTTCTTC. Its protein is CASSSLAGAVYNEQFF.

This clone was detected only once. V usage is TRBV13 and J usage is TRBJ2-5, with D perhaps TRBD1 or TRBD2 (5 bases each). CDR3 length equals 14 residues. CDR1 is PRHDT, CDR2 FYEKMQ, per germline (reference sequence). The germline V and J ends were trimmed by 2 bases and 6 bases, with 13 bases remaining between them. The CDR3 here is CASSLPRDPKTQYF. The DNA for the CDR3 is TGTGCCAGCAGCTTACCCAGGGACCCCAAGACCCAGTACTTC.